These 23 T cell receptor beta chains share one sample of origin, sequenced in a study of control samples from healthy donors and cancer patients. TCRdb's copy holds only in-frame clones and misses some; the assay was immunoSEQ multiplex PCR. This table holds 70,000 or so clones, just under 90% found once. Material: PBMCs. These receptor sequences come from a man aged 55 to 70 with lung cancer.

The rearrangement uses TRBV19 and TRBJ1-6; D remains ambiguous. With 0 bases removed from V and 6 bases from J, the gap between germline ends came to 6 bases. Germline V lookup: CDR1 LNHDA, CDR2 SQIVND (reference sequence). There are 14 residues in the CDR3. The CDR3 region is CASSIDSLNSPLHF. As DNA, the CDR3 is TGTGCCAGTAGTATAGACTCTCTTAATTCACCCCTCCACTTT.

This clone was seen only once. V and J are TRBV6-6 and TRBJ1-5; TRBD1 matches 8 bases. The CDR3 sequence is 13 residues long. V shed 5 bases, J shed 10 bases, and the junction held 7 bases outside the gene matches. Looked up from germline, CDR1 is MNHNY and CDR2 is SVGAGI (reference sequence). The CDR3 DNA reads TGTGCCAGCAGTCGAGACAGGGGAGCCCCCCAGCATTTT. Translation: CASSRDRGAPQHF.

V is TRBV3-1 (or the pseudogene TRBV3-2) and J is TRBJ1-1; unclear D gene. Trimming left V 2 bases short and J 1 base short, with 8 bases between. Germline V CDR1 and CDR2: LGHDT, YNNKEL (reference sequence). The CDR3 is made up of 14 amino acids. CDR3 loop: CASSQNSPNTEAFF. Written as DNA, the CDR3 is TGTGCCAGCAGCCAAAACAGCCCGAACACTGAAGCTTTCTTT.

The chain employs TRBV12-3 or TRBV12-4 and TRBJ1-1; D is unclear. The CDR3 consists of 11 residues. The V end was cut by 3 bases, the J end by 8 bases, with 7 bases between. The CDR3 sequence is CASSFVKEAFF. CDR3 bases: TGTGCCAGCAGTTTCGTCAAAGAAGCTTTCTTT.

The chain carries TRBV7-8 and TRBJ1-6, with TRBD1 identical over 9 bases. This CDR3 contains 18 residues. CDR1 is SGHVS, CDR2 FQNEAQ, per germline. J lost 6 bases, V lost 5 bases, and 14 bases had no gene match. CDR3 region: CASSRRTGALPGNSPLHF. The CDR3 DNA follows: TGTGCCAGCAGCAGAAGGACAGGGGCCCTTCCCGGTAATTCACCCCTCCACTTT. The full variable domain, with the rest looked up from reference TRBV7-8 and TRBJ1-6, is GAGVSQSPRYKVAKRGQDVALRCDPISGHVSLFWYQQALGQGPEFLTYFQNEAQLDKSGLPSDRFFAERPEGSVSTLKIQRTQQEDSAVYLCASSRRTGALPGNSPLHFGNGTRLTVT.

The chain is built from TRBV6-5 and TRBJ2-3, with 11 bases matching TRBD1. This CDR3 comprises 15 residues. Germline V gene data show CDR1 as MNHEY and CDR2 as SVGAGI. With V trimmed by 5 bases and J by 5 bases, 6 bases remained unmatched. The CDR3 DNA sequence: TGTGCCAGCAGTCGGACCGGGACAGGGGGAGATACGCAGTATTTT. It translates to CASSRTGTGGDTQYF.

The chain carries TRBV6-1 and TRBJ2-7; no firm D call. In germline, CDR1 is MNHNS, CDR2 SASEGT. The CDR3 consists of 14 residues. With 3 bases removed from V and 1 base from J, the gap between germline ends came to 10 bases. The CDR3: CASSDSGISYEQYF. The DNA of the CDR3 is TGTGCCAGCAGTGACAGTGGGATATCCTACGAGCAGTACTTC.

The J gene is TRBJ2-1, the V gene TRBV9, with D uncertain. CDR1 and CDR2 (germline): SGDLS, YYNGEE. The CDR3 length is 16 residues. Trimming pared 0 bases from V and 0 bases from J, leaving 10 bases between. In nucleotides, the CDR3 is TGTGCCAGCAGCGTAGGGGGTCCGAGCTCCTACAATGAGCAGTTCTTC. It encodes CASSVGGPSSYNEQFF. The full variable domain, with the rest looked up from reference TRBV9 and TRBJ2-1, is DSGVTQTPKHLITATGQRVTLRCSPRSGDLSVYWYQQSLDQGLQFLIQYYNGEERAKGNILERFSAQQFPDLHSELNLSSLELGDSALYFCASSVGGPSSYNEQFFGPGTRLTVL.

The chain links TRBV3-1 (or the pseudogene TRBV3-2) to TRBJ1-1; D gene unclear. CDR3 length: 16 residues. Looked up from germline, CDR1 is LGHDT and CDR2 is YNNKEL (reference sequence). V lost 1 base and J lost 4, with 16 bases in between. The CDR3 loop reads CASSQAPGIWGTEAFF. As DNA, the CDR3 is TGTGCCAGCAGCCAAGCCCCGGGGATATGGGGCACTGAAGCTTTCTTT.

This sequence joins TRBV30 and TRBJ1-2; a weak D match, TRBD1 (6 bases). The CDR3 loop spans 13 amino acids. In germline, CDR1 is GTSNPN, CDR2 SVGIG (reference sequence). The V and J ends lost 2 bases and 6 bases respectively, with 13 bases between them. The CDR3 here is CAWSFQAGDGYTF. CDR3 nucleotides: TGTGCCTGGAGTTTTCAGGCAGGGGATGGCTACACCTTC. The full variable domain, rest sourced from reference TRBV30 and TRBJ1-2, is SQTIHQWPATLVQPVGSPLSLECTVEGTSNPNLYWYRQAAGRGLQLLFYSVGIGQISSEVPQNLSASRPQDRQFILSSKKLLLSDSGFYLCAWSFQAGDGYTFGSGTRLTVV.

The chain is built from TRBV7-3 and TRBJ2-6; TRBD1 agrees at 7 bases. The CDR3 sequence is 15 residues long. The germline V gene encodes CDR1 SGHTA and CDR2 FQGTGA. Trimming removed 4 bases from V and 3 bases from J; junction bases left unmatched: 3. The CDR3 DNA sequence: TGTGCCAGCAGCTCACAGGGGAATGGGGCCAACGTCCTGACTTTC. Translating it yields CASSSQGNGANVLTF. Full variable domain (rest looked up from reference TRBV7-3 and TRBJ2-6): GAGVSQTPSNKVTEKGKYVELRCDPISGHTALYWYRQSLGQGPEFLIYFQGTGAADDSGLPNDRFFAVRPEGSVSTLKIQRTERGDSAVYLCASSSQGNGANVLTFGAGSRLTVL.

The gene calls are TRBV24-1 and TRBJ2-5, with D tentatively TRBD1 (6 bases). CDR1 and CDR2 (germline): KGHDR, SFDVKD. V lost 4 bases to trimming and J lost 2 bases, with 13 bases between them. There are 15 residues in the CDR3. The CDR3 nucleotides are TGTGCCACCAGTGACCGACAGGTCGGACAAGAGACCCAGTACTTC. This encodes CATSDRQVGQETQYF.

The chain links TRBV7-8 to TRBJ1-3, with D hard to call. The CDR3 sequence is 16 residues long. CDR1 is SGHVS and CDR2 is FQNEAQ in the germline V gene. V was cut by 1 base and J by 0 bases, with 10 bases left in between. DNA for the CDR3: TGTGCCAGCAGCTTAGTGGGCAGCGACTCTGGAAACACCATATATTTT. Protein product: CASSLVGSDSGNTIYF.

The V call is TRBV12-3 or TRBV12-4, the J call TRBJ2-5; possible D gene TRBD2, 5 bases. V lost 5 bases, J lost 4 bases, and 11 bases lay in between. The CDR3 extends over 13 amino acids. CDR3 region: CASSPPGGETQYF. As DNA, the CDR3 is TGTGCCAGCAGTCCTCCTGGAGGAGAGACCCAGTACTTC.

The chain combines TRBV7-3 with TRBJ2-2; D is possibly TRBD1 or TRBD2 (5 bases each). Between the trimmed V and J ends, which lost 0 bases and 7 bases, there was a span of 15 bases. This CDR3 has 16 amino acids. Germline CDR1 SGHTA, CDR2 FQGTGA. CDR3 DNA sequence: TGTGCCAGCAGCTTAACCGACACCCGGGGCATCGGGGAGCTGTTTTTT. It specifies CASSLTDTRGIGELFF.

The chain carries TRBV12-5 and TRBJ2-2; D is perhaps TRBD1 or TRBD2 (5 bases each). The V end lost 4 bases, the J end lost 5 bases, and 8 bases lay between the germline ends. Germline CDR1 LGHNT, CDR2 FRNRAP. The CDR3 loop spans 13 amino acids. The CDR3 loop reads CASGSGTTGELFF. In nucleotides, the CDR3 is TGTGCTAGTGGTTCAGGGACGACCGGGGAGCTGTTTTTT.

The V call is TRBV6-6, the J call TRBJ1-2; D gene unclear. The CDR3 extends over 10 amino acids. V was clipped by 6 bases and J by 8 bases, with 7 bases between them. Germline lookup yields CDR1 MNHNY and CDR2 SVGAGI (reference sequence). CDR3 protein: CASSLGGYTF. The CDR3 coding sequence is TGTGCCAGCAGCCTGGGGGGCTACACCTTC.

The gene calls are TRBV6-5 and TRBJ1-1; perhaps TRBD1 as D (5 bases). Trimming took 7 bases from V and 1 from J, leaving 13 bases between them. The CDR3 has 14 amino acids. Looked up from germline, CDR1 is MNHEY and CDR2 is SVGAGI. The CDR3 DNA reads TGTGCCAGCACCTTAGATGGGACGAACACTGAAGCTTTCTTT. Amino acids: CASTLDGTNTEAFF.

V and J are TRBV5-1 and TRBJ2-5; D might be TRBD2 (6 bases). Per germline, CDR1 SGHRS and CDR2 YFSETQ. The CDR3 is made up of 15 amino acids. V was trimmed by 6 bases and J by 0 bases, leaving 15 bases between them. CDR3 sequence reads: CASNEVAGHQETQYF. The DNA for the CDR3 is TGCGCCAGCAACGAGGTGGCGGGGCACCAAGAGACCCAGTACTTC.

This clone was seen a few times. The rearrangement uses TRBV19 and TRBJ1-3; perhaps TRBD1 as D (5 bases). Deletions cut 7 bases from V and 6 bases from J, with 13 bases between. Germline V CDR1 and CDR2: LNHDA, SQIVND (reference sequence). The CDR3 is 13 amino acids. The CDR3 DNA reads TGTGCCAGTAACAAAGGGGAGGAAAACACCATATATTTT. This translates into CASNKGEENTIYF.

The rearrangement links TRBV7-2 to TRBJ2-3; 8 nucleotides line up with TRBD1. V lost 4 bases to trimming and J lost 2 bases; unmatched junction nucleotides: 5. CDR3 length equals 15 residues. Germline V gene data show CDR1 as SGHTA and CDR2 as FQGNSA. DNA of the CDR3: TGTGCCAGCAGCTCAGACAGGGGAATCACAGATACGCAGTATTTT. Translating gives CASSSDRGITDTQYF. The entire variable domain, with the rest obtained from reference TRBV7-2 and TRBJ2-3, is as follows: GAGVSQSPSNKVTEKGKDVELRCDPISGHTALYWYRQSLGQGLEFLIYFQGNSAPDKSGLPSDRFSAERTGGSVSTLTIQRTQQEDSAVYLCASSSDRGITDTQYFGPGTRLTVL.

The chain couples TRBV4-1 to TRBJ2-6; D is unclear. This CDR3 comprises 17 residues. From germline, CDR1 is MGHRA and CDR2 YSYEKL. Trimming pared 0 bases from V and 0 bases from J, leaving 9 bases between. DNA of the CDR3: TGCGCCAGCAGCCAAGAAGGGATAAGCTCTGGGGCCAACGTCCTGACTTTC. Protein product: CASSQEGISSGANVLTF.

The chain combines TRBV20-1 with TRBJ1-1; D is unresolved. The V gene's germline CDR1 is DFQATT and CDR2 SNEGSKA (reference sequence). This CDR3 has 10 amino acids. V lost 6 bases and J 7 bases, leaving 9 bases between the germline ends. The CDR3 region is CSARFGEAFF. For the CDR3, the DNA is TGCAGTGCCAGATTTGGTGAAGCTTTCTTT.